The 5 T cell receptor beta chains presented below share a single source sample, sequenced in a study of cytomegalovirus exposure and HLA in healthy donors. Some clones are missing from TCRdb's copy, which holds only in-frame ones; the method was immunoSEQ multiplex PCR. Among under 250,000 clones listed, around four fifths were seen once. The sample comprised PBMCs. These receptors were obtained from a woman aged 18 to 35 in good health and CMV-seronegative.

This clone was detected once. V gene TRBV18 combines with J gene TRBJ2-7; possibly TRBD1 for D (6 bases). Germline lookup yields CDR1 KGHSH and CDR2 LQKENI. The V end was cut by 3 bases, the J end by 3 bases, with 9 bases between. There are 13 residues in the CDR3. The CDR3 DNA reads TGTGCCAGCTCACCTATAGGGGGCTACGAGCAGTACTTC. It is translated as CASSPIGGYEQYF.

The chain has TRBV5-1 and TRBJ2-1; 12 bases align to TRBD2. Looked up from germline, CDR1 is SGHRS and CDR2 is YFSETQ. CDR3 length: 16 amino acids. V gave up 4 bases and J gave up 4 bases; unmatched junction bases: 6. This CDR3 is CASSLNGLAGYNEQFF. The CDR3 nucleotides read TGCGCCAGCAGCCTTAATGGACTAGCGGGGTACAATGAGCAGTTCTTC.

CDR3 region: CASSTTGQMGAFF. The CDR3 DNA follows: TGTGCCAGTAGTACCACCGGACAGATGGGAGCTTTCTTT. The rearrangement links TRBV19 to TRBJ1-1, with TRBD1 as a possible D gene (6 bases). V gave up 4 bases and J gave up 10 bases, with 16 bases separating them. The CDR3 loop spans 13 amino acids. Germline CDR1 and CDR2: LNHDA and SQIVND (reference sequence). The whole variable domain, remainder taken from reference TRBV19 and TRBJ1-1, is DGGITQSPKYLFRKEGQNVTLSCEQNLNHDAMYWYRQDPGQGLRLIYYSQIVNDFQKGDIAEGYSVSREKKESFPLTVTSAQKNPTAFYLCASSTTGQMGAFFGQGTRLTVV.

The V and J genes are TRBV19 and TRBJ1-1; TRBD1 is a possible D gene (5 bases). The length of the CDR3 is 14 residues. V was cut by 5 bases and J by 4 bases, with 14 bases left in between. Germline V CDR1 and CDR2: LNHDA, SQIVND (reference sequence). CDR3 in amino acids: CASSWGGGSTEAFF. The CDR3 DNA reads TGTGCCAGTAGTTGGGGCGGGGGGTCCACTGAAGCTTTCTTT.

The sample holds a few counts of this clone. This chain connects TRBV5-4 to TRBJ1-2; 7 nucleotides align to TRBD1. CDR1 is SGHNT, CDR2 YYREEE, per germline (reference sequence). V trimming: 3 bases; J trimming: 1 base; junction bases outside the gene matches: 9. This CDR3 is 16 amino acids long. The CDR3, as DNA: TGTGCCAGCAGCTCCGGGACAGAGGTTCTTAACTATGGCTACACCTTC. This translates into CASSSGTEVLNYGYTF.